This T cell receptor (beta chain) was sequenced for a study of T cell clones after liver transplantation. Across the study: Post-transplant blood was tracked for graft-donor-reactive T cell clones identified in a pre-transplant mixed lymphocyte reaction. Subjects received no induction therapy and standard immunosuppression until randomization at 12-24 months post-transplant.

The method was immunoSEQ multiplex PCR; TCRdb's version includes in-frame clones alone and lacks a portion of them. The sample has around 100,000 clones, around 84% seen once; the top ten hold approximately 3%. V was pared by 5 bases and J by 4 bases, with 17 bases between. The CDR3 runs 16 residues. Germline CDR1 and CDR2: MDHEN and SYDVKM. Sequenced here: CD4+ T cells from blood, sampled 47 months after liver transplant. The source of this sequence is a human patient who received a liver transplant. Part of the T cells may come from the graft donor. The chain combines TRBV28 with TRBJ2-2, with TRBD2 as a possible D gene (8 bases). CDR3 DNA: TGTGCCAGCAGTCACCCCGGGAGGGGGCTCACCGGGGAGCTGTTTTTT. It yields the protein CASSHPGRGLTGELFF.